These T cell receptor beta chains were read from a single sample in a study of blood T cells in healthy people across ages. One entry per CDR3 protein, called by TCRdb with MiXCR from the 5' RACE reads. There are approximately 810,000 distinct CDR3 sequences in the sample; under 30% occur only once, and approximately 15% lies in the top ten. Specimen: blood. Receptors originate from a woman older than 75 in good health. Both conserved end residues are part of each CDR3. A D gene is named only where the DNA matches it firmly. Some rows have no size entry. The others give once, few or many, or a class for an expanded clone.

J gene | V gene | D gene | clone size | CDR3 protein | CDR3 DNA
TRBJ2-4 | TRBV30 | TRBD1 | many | CAWSVSRTGEDGIQYF | TGTGCCTGGAGTGTTTCCCGGACAGGGGAGGACGGCATTCAGTACTTC
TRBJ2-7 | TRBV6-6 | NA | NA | CAAADSYEQYF | TGTGCCGCCGCCGACTCCTACGAGCAGTACTTC
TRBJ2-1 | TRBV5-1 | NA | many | CASSLSGLSFNEQFF | TGCGCCAGCAGCCTGTCGGGACTGTCGTTCAATGAGCAGTTCTTC
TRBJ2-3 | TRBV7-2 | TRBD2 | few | CASLRYLSGGAVDTQYF | TGTGCCAGCCTGCGTTACCTTAGCGGGGGGGCCGTAGATACGCAGTATTTT
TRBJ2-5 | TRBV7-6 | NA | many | CASSLAMAAQETQYF | TGTGCCAGCAGCTTAGCGATGGCAGCTCAAGAGACCCAGTACTTC
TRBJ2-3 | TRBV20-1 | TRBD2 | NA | CSARESGVAGGGLDTQYF | TGCAGTGCTAGAGAATCTGGTGTGGCGGGAGGAGGACTAGATACGCAGTATTTT
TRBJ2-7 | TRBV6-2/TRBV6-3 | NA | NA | CASSWGRMETYEQYF | TGTGCCAGCAGTTGGGGTAGGATGGAAACCTACGAGCAGTACTTC
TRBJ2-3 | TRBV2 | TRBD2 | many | CASSAGGGDTDTQYF | TGTGCCAGCAGTGCTGGCGGGGGAGACACGGATACGCAGTATTTT
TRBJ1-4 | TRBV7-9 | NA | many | CASSLAETTNEKLFF | TGTGCCAGCAGCTTAGCAGAGACAACTAATGAAAAACTGTTTTTT
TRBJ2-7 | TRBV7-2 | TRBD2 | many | CASSLKAGGQEQYF | TGTGCCAGCAGCTTAAAAGCGGGGGGGCAAGAGCAGTACTTC
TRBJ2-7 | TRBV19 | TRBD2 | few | CASSSGGVPYEQYF | TGTGCCAGTAGTTCCGGGGGGGTACCCTACGAGCAGTACTTC
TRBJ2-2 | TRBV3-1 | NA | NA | CASSIGGLTGELFF | TGTGCCAGCAGCATAGGAGGTTTGACCGGGGAGCTGTTTTTT
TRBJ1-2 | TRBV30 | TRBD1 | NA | CAWSELSGTVNYGYTF | TGTGCCTGGAGTGAATTATCCGGGACAGTTAACTATGGCTACACCTTC
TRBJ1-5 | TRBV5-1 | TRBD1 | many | CASSPQGNNQPQHF | TGCGCCAGCAGCCCACAGGGGAACAATCAGCCCCAGCATTTT
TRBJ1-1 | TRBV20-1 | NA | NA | CSARDNSGWTEAFF | TGCAGTGCTAGAGATAACTCGGGTTGGACTGAAGCTTTCTTT